A selection of T cell receptor beta chains follows, all from one sample in a study of T cell changes during pregnancy in multiple sclerosis. Produced via immunoSEQ multiplex PCR; TCRdb's table is partial and in-frame only. The sample has fewer than 70,000 clones, roughly 90% seen once. The starting material was peripheral blood, obtained in the second trimester of pregnancy. The receptors shown here come from a female donor in good health, enrolled as a control in a pregnancy study. Each CDR3 is given with its conserved first and last residue. Each record gives: D gene, J gene, V gene, clone size, CDR3 DNA, CDR3 protein. A D gene is named only where the DNA matches it firmly. Expanded clones get a size class; other rows say once, few or many, or leave the size out.

TRBD1 | TRBJ2-5 | TRBV12-5 | NA | TGTGCTAGTGGTTTGGTACTCGGGACAGGGGGGGAGACCCAGTACTTC | CASGLVLGTGGETQYF
TRBD1 | TRBJ1-1 | TRBV28 | NA | TGTGCCAGCCGACAGGGCGGGAACACTGAAGCTTTCTTT | CASRQGGNTEAFF
TRBD1 | TRBJ1-2 | TRBV6-1 | NA | TGTGCCAGCAGTACACGACAGGGAAACTATGGCTACACCTTC | CASSTRQGNYGYTF
NA | TRBJ2-1 | TRBV2 | NA | TGTGCCAGCAGCGAACAGACAGTTTACAATGAGCAGTTCTTC | CASSEQTVYNEQFF
NA | TRBJ1-6 | TRBV11-2 | NA | TGTGCCAGCTCCTTGGGGGGGAGCTCCTATAATTCACCCCTCCACTTT | CASSLGGSSYNSPLHF
NA | TRBJ2-2 | TRBV25-1 | NA | TGTGCCAGCAGGAGGGGGGGGATGACCGGGGAGCTGTTTTTT | CASRRGGMTGELFF
NA | TRBJ1-1 | TRBV16 | NA | TGTGCCAGCAGCCTAGCGAACACTGAAGCTTTCTTT | CASSLANTEAFF
NA | TRBJ2-2 | TRBV21-1 | NA | TGTGCCAGCACCCTAGTCAGGACAGGGGGCAGGGGGGAGCTGTTTTTT | CASTLVRTGGRGELFF
TRBD1 | TRBJ1-6 | TRBV15 | NA | TGTGCCACCAGCAGGGGACAGGGGGAGTATTCACCCCTCCACTTT | CATSRGQGEYSPLHF
NA | TRBJ1-1 | TRBV9 | NA | TGTGCCAGCAGGGTCCGACATACAATGAACACTGAAGCTTTCTTT | CASRVRHTMNTEAFF
TRBD1 | TRBJ2-3 | TRBV19 | once | TGTGCCAGTAGTATCAGGGGGCGACCTACTGGTACAGATACGCAGTATTTT | CASSIRGRPTGTDTQYF
TRBD2 | TRBJ2-7 | TRBV27 | medium-sized | TGTGCCAGCAGTTTACCCGCCCGGACTAGCCGATTCTCCTACGAGCAGTACTTC | CASSLPARTSRFSYEQYF
NA | TRBJ2-7 | TRBV14 | NA | TGTGCCAGCAGCCAAGGTCCGCAGGGCTTCTACGAGCAGTACTTC | CASSQGPQGFYEQYF
NA | TRBJ1-1 | TRBV6-6 | NA | TGTGCCAGCACCCCTGGCCTGGCGAACACTGAAGCTTTCTTT | CASTPGLANTEAFF
NA | TRBJ2-5 | TRBV29-1 | NA | TGCAGCGTTGCGGGGGTCGGGGCTCAAGAGACCCAGTACTTC | CSVAGVGAQETQYF
TRBD1 | TRBJ1-3 | TRBV7-8 | NA | TGTGCCAGCAGCTTGGTGGACAGGGCTGGAAACACCATATATTTT | CASSLVDRAGNTIYF
NA | TRBJ2-5 | TRBV20-1 | NA | TGCAGTGCTAGAGGAGCGGAGACCCAGTACTTC | CSARGAETQYF
NA | TRBJ2-6 | TRBV19 | NA | TGTGCCAGTAGTATTCGATCCCCAGGGAGGGGGGCCAACGTCCTGACTTTC | CASSIRSPGRGANVLTF
TRBD1 | TRBJ2-1 | TRBV6-5 | NA | TGTGCCAGCAGTTCCACAGGGGGGAATGAGCAGTTCTTC | CASSSTGGNEQFF
TRBD1 | TRBJ1-2 | TRBV27 | NA | TGTGCCAGCAGTCCAAGGGACAGTAGAAATGGCTACACCTTC | CASSPRDSRNGYTF
NA | TRBJ2-1 | TRBV30 | NA | TGTGCCTGGAGTGTACACGGGGGAGGTGAGCAGTTCTTC | CAWSVHGGGEQFF
TRBD1 | TRBJ1-1 | TRBV28 | NA | TGTGCCAGCAGTCCTCCCCTCGGCAGCGTCAGGGGGCTCACCCTGTTCTTT | CASSPPLGSVRGLTLFF
NA | TRBJ1-2 | TRBV19 | NA | TGTGCCAGTTCACCACAGATGAACTATGGCTACACCTTC | CASSPQMNYGYTF
NA | TRBJ2-5 | TRBV7-9 | few | TGTGCCAGCAGCCTCCTGGGGGGAGGCCAAGAGACCCAGTACTTC | CASSLLGGGQETQYF
TRBD2 | TRBJ2-1 | TRBV19 | NA | TGTGCCACCGGACTAGCGGGACATGAGCAGTTCTTC | CATGLAGHEQFF
TRBD1 | TRBJ2-1 | TRBV5-6 | NA | TGTGCCAGCAGTGTTTTGGGACAGGGGGTTTCGCATATTGAGCAGTTCTTC | CASSVLGQGVSHIEQFF
TRBD1 | TRBJ2-7 | TRBV19 | NA | TGTGCCAGTAGTATAGGGGAAGGGGGCAGCTACGAGCAGTACTTC | CASSIGEGGSYEQYF
TRBD2 | TRBJ2-7 | TRBV28 | NA | TGTGCCAGCGCTCCGGGGAGGGCCTACGAGCAGTACTTC | CASAPGRAYEQYF
NA | TRBJ2-5 | TRBV9 | NA | TGTGCCAGCAGCGTTAGGGACAGATCGGGAGAAGAGACCCAGTACTTC | CASSVRDRSGEETQYF
NA | TRBJ1-6 | TRBV30 | few | TGTGCCTGGAGTGTGGGGACTTATAATTCACCCCTCCACTTT | CAWSVGTYNSPLHF
NA | TRBJ1-5 | TRBV7-2 | NA | TGTGCCAGCAGCTTAGCGCCGGGGTTTCAGCCCCAGCATTTT | CASSLAPGFQPQHF
NA | TRBJ1-2 | TRBV7-9 | NA | TGTGCCAGCAGCCCGGGAGTAGGTTGGAGCTATGGCTACACCTTC | CASSPGVGWSYGYTF
TRBD2 | TRBJ2-5 | TRBV6-5 | NA | TGTGCCAGCAGTTTGGCTAGCGGGGACCAAGAGACCCAGTACTTC | CASSLASGDQETQYF
NA | TRBJ2-3 | TRBV9 | NA | TGTGCCAGCAGCGTAGCGGGAGTGGATACGCAGTATTTT | CASSVAGVDTQYF
TRBD2 | TRBJ2-3 | TRBV7-9 | NA | TGTGCCAGCAGCCGAGGACTAGCAGGCACAGATACGCAGTATTTT | CASSRGLAGTDTQYF
NA | TRBJ2-7 | TRBV6-5 | NA | TGTGCCAGCAGTTCTGCACTTACGTACGAGCAGTACTTC | CASSSALTYEQYF
TRBD2 | TRBJ2-7 | TRBV6-1 | NA | TGTGCCAGCAGTGGAAGCGGGGCCACCTACGAGCAGTACTTC | CASSGSGATYEQYF
NA | TRBJ2-6 | TRBV6-1 | NA | TGTGCCAGCAGTGAAGCGGCTAGGAGCTGGGCCAACGTCCTGACTTTC | CASSEAARSWANVLTF
NA | TRBJ2-1 | TRBV15 | NA | TGTGCCACCAGCAGAGGAAAGGGAGTAATCCACAATGAGCAGTTCTTC | CATSRGKGVIHNEQFF
NA | TRBJ1-6 | TRBV19 | once | TGTGCCAGTAGTATACAGGGAAGGTCACCCCTCCACTTT | CASSIQGRSPLHF
TRBD1 | TRBJ2-3 | TRBV28 | NA | TGTGCCAGCAGTTTTGGACAGGGCGCCCCGGGCACAGATACGCAGTATTTT | CASSFGQGAPGTDTQYF
NA | TRBJ1-6 | TRBV18 | NA | TGTGCCAGCTCACCGGGAGGGCGGGCGACACCCCTCCACTTT | CASSPGGRATPLHF
TRBD2 | TRBJ2-1 | TRBV7-2 | few | TGTGCCAGCAGCTTAGCGTCTAGCGGGGTTTACAATGAGCAGTTCTTC | CASSLASSGVYNEQFF
TRBD1 | TRBJ2-1 | TRBV2 | NA | TGTGCCAGCAGTTACAGGGGAATCCACTACAATGAGCAGTTCTTC | CASSYRGIHYNEQFF
NA | TRBJ2-6 | TRBV7-2 | NA | TGTGCCAGCAGCCGAGGGGGCTCTGGGGCCAACGTCCTGACTTTC | CASSRGGSGANVLTF
NA | TRBJ2-3 | TRBV7-6 | NA | TGTGCCAGCAGCTTAGCCCCCGGGAACACAGATACGCAGTATTTT | CASSLAPGNTDTQYF
TRBD2 | TRBJ2-1 | TRBV10-1 | NA | TGCGCCAGCAGTACTAGCGGGGGGCGGAATGAGCAGTTCTTC | CASSTSGGRNEQFF
TRBD1 | TRBJ1-1 | TRBV25-1 | NA | TGTGCCAGCAGTGAATTCGAGGGGGCCGCTGAAGCTTTCTTT | CASSEFEGAAEAFF
NA | TRBJ1-5 | TRBV2 | NA | TGTGCCAGTTCTCAAGAAGGGGCAAATCAGCCCCAGCATTTT | CASSQEGANQPQHF
TRBD2 | TRBJ2-1 | TRBV6-5 | NA | TGTGCCAGCAGTCGCGGGACTAGCGGTAACAATGAGCAGTTCTTC | CASSRGTSGNNEQFF
NA | TRBJ2-1 | TRBV28 | NA | TGTGCCAGCAGTATCAGTTACAATGAGCAGTTCTTC | CASSISYNEQFF
TRBD1 | TRBJ1-2 | TRBV28 | NA | TGTGCCAGCCACCGCCACGGGACAGGCTATGGCTACACCTTC | CASHRHGTGYGYTF